The subject of this entry is one T cell receptor beta chain. The germline V gene has CDR1 LGHDT and CDR2 YNNKEL (reference sequence). Trimming cost V 4 bases and J 1 base, with 8 bases left between them. This CDR3 region has 14 residues. This sample is drawn from a study of blood T cell repertoires in COVID-19. Study-wide background: The analysed material was cDNA or gDNA that came from T cells, B-cell-depleted T cells, or PBMCs.

Profiling relied on immunoSEQ multiplex PCR, and the TCRdb table lists in-frame clones only, not all of them. This repertoire shows roughly 200,000 clones, about 83% found once; its top ten account for approximately 5%. Cohorts were based on clinical histories the participants reported. Sequencing was done on a sample of PBMCs or T cells enriched from blood (not recorded which). This receptor was identified in a woman in her forties or fifties who had been exposed to COVID-19. V is TRBV3-1 (or the pseudogene TRBV3-2) and J is TRBJ1-3; the D gene is possibly TRBD1 (6 bases). DNA of the CDR3: TGTGCCAGCAGCCTAACAGGGTCTGGAAACACCATATATTTT. It yields the protein CASSLTGSGNTIYF.